These 30 T cell receptor beta chains originate from one sample sequenced in a study of OX40 agonist ivuxolimab in advanced cancers. This table comes from immunoSEQ multiplex PCR, and its TCRdb copy is limited to in-frame clones, with some not included. The sample carries 100,000 to 150,000 clones, just under 95% recorded once. Sequences were derived from CD4+ or CD8+ T cells sorted from blood, sampled in a trial of the OX40 agonist ivuxolimab. These receptors all stem from an adult with an advanced solid tumor such as melanoma, head and neck, liver or kidney cancer.

This chain uses TRBV28 with TRBJ2-7; 9 nucleotides match TRBD1. The V and J ends lost 8 bases and 2 bases, in that order; junction bases with no gene match: 10. Germline V gene lookup returns CDR1 MDHEN and CDR2 SYDVKM. CDR3 size: 15 residues. CDR3 nucleotide sequence: TGTGCCAGCGATATCGGACAGGGGAGGACCTACGAGCAGTACTTC. Its translation is CASDIGQGRTYEQYF.

The rearrangement links TRBV5-1 to TRBJ1-2, with TRBD1 identical over 7 bases. There are 16 residues in the CDR3. Trimming took 0 bases from V and 1 from J; bases not matched to a gene: 6. The germline CDR1 and CDR2 sequences are SGHRS and YFSETQ. CDR3 in amino acids: CASSLARGQVNYGYTF. The CDR3 coding sequence is TGCGCCAGCAGCTTGGCCAGAGGACAGGTTAACTATGGCTACACCTTC.

This chain connects TRBV5-1 to TRBJ2-1, with D possibly matching TRBD1 (5 bases). The CDR3 has 14 residues. Germline V gene sequence: CDR1 SGHRS, CDR2 YFSETQ. The V and J ends lost 6 bases and 6 bases respectively, with 16 bases between them. The CDR3 loop reads CASTKTQGGNEQFF. The CDR3 bases are TGCGCCAGCACCAAAACCCAGGGTGGCAATGAGCAGTTCTTC. Variable domain in full (rest from reference TRBV5-1 and TRBJ2-1): KAGVTQTPRYLIKTRGQQVTLSCSPISGHRSVSWYQQTPGQGLQFLFEYFSETQRNKGNFPGRFSGRQFSNSRSEMNVSTLELGDSALYLCASTKTQGGNEQFFGPGTRLTVL.

This clone was detected only a few times. The same CDR3 also results from other DNA sequences found in this sample. The gene calls are TRBV6-5 and TRBJ2-1, with 7 nucleotides matching TRBD2. Germline values: CDR1 MNHEY, CDR2 SVGAGI. Unmatched junction bases numbered 7, after V lost 0 bases and J lost 8 bases. The CDR3 consists of 15 residues. The CDR3: CASSYSLAGAHEQFF. The CDR3 nucleotides are TGTGCCAGCAGTTACTCCCTGGCGGGAGCTCATGAGCAGTTCTTC.

The CDR3 loop is CASSFTPEGSGGYTF. CDR3 sequence (DNA): TGTGCCAGTAGTTTCACCCCCGAGGGCTCGGGTGGCTACACCTTC. The V and J genes are TRBV19 and TRBJ1-2, with D unresolved. Germline V gives CDR1 LNHDA, CDR2 SQIVND (reference sequence). V was clipped by 5 bases and J by 7 bases, with 20 bases between them. This CDR3 region has 15 residues.

This chain joins TRBV28 and TRBJ2-1, with a possible D match to TRBD2 (5 bases). This CDR3 contains 14 residues. The V end was cut by 0 bases, the J end by 7 bases, with 10 bases between. Germline values: CDR1 MDHEN, CDR2 SYDVKM. CDR3 loop: CASSLWRASNEQFF. Written as DNA, the CDR3 is TGTGCCAGCAGTTTATGGAGGGCTTCGAATGAGCAGTTCTTC.

The V gene is TRBV7-9, the J gene TRBJ2-4; TRBD2 matches at 9 bases. The V and J ends lost 5 bases and 14 bases, in that order; junction bases with no gene match: 10. The germline CDR1 and CDR2 sequences are SEHNR and FQNEAQ (reference sequence). The CDR3 length is 13 residues. The CDR3 spells CASSLGGASGEYF. CDR3 DNA: TGTGCCAGCAGCCTAGGAGGGGCTAGCGGGGAGTACTTC.

This clone has a handful of counts. The chain carries TRBV11-1 and TRBJ1-2; 8 bases are a match to TRBD1. Germline CDR1 and CDR2: SGHAT and FQDESV (reference sequence). The CDR3 is 13 amino acids. The junction had 7 bases not matched to a gene; V was cut back by 5 bases and J by 8 bases. CDR3 amino acids: CASSPGQGRGYTF. DNA of the CDR3: TGTGCCAGCAGCCCAGGACAGGGTCGAGGCTACACCTTC.

The chain combines TRBV19 with TRBJ2-4; TRBD1 aligns across 12 bases. The length of the CDR3 is 17 residues. Trimming at V came to 5 bases and at J to 3 bases, leaving 8 bases not matched to a gene. The germline V gene encodes CDR1 LNHDA and CDR2 SQIVND (reference sequence). This chain's CDR3 is CASSPGTGGRDKNIQYF. The CDR3 region has the DNA TGTGCCAGTAGTCCCGGGACAGGGGGCCGGGACAAAAACATTCAGTACTTC.

The rearrangement links TRBV5-1 to TRBJ1-1; D is uncertain. Trimming took 4 bases from V and 3 from J, leaving 10 bases between them. CDR3 length: 13 amino acids. Per germline, CDR1 SGHRS and CDR2 YFSETQ. The CDR3 sequence: CASSQNWDTEAFF. The CDR3 DNA reads as TGCGCCAGCAGCCAGAATTGGGACACTGAAGCTTTCTTT.

V usage is TRBV5-8 and J usage is TRBJ2-1; D unresolved. The V and J ends lost 2 bases and 2 bases respectively, with 14 bases between them. Germline V lookup: CDR1 SGHTS, CDR2 YDEGEE. CDR3 length: 16 residues. This CDR3 is CASSLFNGYTYNEQFF. CDR3 in DNA: TGTGCCAGCAGCTTATTCAACGGGTATACCTACAATGAGCAGTTCTTC.

CDR3 sequence: CAWSAGDTDTQYF. Here the CDR3 DNA reads TGTGCCTGGAGTGCTGGAGACACAGATACGCAGTATTTT. V and J are TRBV30 and TRBJ2-3; no firm D call. CDR3 length: 13 amino acids. CDR1 is GTSNPN, CDR2 SVGIG, per germline (reference sequence). V was cut by 1 base and J by 2 bases, with 7 bases left in between.

J is TRBJ2-7 and V is TRBV7-9; the D is unclear. Germline V gives CDR1 SEHNR, CDR2 FQNEAQ (reference sequence). The CDR3 contains 14 residues. Trimming cost V 5 bases and J 3 bases, with 14 bases left between them. The CDR3: CASSPLQQNYEQYF. The CDR3 DNA is TGTGCCAGCAGCCCTTTGCAACAAAACTACGAGCAGTACTTC.

The gene calls are TRBV27 and TRBJ1-5; D is possibly TRBD1 (5 bases). Trimming pared 3 bases from V and 5 bases from J, leaving 5 bases between. CDR1 and CDR2 from the germline V gene are MNHEY and SMNVEV (reference sequence). The CDR3 consists of 12 residues. The CDR3 loop reads CASSFRDQPQHF. The CDR3 DNA sequence: TGTGCCAGCAGTTTCAGGGATCAGCCCCAGCATTTT.

The chain combines TRBV19 with TRBJ1-2, with D perhaps TRBD1 (5 bases). Per the germline V gene, CDR1 is LNHDA and CDR2 is SQIVND (reference sequence). The CDR3 has 14 residues. The germline V and J ends were trimmed by 1 base and 8 bases, with 14 bases remaining between them. CDR3 protein: CASSIVTAGLGYTF. The CDR3 DNA reads as TGTGCCAGTAGTATAGTAACGGCAGGGTTAGGCTACACCTTC.

The chain employs TRBV28 and TRBJ1-1; TRBD1 aligns across 8 bases. CDR1 MDHEN and CDR2 SYDVKM come from the germline V gene. This CDR3 region has 14 residues. Trimming cost V 7 bases and J 4 bases; bases outside gene matches: 8. CDR3 in amino acids: CASTFDRGSTEAFF. The CDR3 coding sequence is TGTGCCAGCACCTTTGACAGGGGAAGCACTGAAGCTTTCTTT. The full variable domain, its missing parts supplied by reference TRBV28 and TRBJ1-1, is DVKVTQSSRYLVKRTGEKVFLECVQDMDHENMFWYRQDPGLGLRLIYFSYDVKMKEKGDIPEGYSVSREKKERFSLILESASTNQTSMYLCASTFDRGSTEAFFGQGTRLTVV.

This clone was counted once. The chain recombines TRBV9 with TRBJ2-2; D is perhaps TRBD1 or TRBD2 (6 bases each). This CDR3 is built from 18 residues. Germline values: CDR1 SGDLS, CDR2 YYNGEE. The V end lost 0 bases, the J end lost 5 bases, and 20 bases lay between the germline ends. CDR3 nucleotides: TGTGCCAGCAGCGTAGAGGAGGGGGGAGCTGGAGAGACCGGGGAGCTGTTTTTT. It yields the protein CASSVEEGGAGETGELFF.

J is TRBJ1-5 and V is TRBV28; possible D gene TRBD1, 6 bases. V gave up 3 bases and J gave up 6 bases, with 15 bases separating them. The germline CDR1 and CDR2 sequences are MDHEN and SYDVKM. The CDR3 loop spans 15 amino acids. The CDR3 loop is CASSFPKGGSQPQHF. In DNA, the CDR3 is TGTGCCAGCAGTTTCCCCAAGGGGGGAAGTCAGCCCCAGCATTTT.

The chain carries TRBV27 and TRBJ2-6; the D is unclear. With 1 base removed from V and 2 bases from J, the gap between germline ends came to 6 bases. Germline CDR1 MNHEY, CDR2 SMNVEV (reference sequence). The CDR3 covers 15 residues. The CDR3 nucleotides read TGTGCCAGCAGTTTATTGGGTGCTGGGGCCAACGTCCTGACTTTC. Its translation is CASSLLGAGANVLTF.

The CDR3 DNA sequence: TGTGCCAGTAGTACAACTATCGGTAACTCTGAAGCTTTCTTT. This translates into CASSTTIGNSEAFF. The J gene is TRBJ1-1, the V gene TRBV19; unclear D gene. Germline CDR1 LNHDA, CDR2 SQIVND (reference sequence). The CDR3 is made up of 14 amino acids. Trimming pared 4 bases from V and 6 bases from J, leaving 15 bases between.

This clone was picked up a small number of times. The chain is built from TRBV28 and TRBJ2-7, with 8 bases fitting TRBD2. The CDR3 runs to 12 residues. The germline CDR1 and CDR2 sequences are MDHEN and SYDVKM. For the CDR3, the DNA is TGTGCTAGTGGCGGGAGGACCTACGAGCAGTACTTC. Encoded protein: CASGGRTYEQYF.

The rearrangement joins TRBV5-1 to TRBJ2-1, with 10 bases matching TRBD2. This CDR3 contains 15 residues. Germline V lookup: CDR1 SGHRS, CDR2 YFSETQ. The J segment lost 4 bases and the V segment lost 3 bases, leaving 4 bases of the junction unmatched. The CDR3, as DNA: TGCGCCAGCAGCTCCGGACTAGCGGATTACAATGAGCAGTTCTTC. Encoded protein: CASSSGLADYNEQFF.

The rearrangement uses TRBV28 and TRBJ2-3, with 8 positions matching TRBD2. CDR3 length equals 14 residues. Looked up from germline, CDR1 is MDHEN and CDR2 is SYDVKM. V was clipped by 6 bases and J by 0 bases; unmatched bases: 2. CDR3 DNA: TGTGCCAGCAGCCGGGGGGGGAGCACAGATACGCAGTATTTT. Its protein is CASSRGGSTDTQYF.

The chain carries TRBV7-2 and TRBJ2-7; TRBD2 is a possible D gene (6 bases). Germline CDR1 SGHTA, CDR2 FQGNSA. V dropped 3 bases and J dropped 1 base, with 13 bases sitting between them. The CDR3 sequence is 15 residues long. The CDR3: CASSLGGVKSYEQYF. In DNA, the CDR3 is TGTGCCAGCAGCTTGGGGGGAGTGAAGTCCTACGAGCAGTACTTC.

Note on this clone: The sample contains more than one DNA sequence encoding this CDR3. J is TRBJ1-2 and V is TRBV28; the D is unclear. The CDR3 sequence is 11 residues long. With 4 bases removed from V and 0 bases from J, the gap between germline ends came to 0 bases. Per germline, CDR1 MDHEN and CDR2 SYDVKM. The CDR3 bases are TGTGCCAGCAGTTCTAACTATGGCTACACCTTC. Amino acids: CASSSNYGYTF.

The V call is TRBV2, the J call TRBJ1-4, with D possibly matching TRBD1 (6 bases). The CDR3 loop spans 13 amino acids. V shed 4 bases and J shed 6 bases, with 9 bases lying between them. Per germline, CDR1 SNHLY and CDR2 FYNNEI. The CDR3 nucleotides are TGTGCCAGCAGTGTCAGGGGTGATGAAAAACTGTTTTTT. Amino acids: CASSVRGDEKLFF. The variable domain in full, with the rest retrieved from reference TRBV2 and TRBJ1-4, is EPEVTQTPSHQVTQMGQEVILRCVPISNHLYFYWYRQILGQKVEFLVSFYNNEISEKSEIFDDQFSVERPDGSNFTLKIRSTKLEDSAMYFCASSVRGDEKLFFGSGTQLSVL.

V and J are TRBV28 and TRBJ1-3; D might be TRBD1 (5 bases). The CDR3 runs to 16 residues. The germline V and J ends were trimmed by 7 bases and 0 bases, with 16 bases remaining between them. Per germline, CDR1 MDHEN and CDR2 SYDVKM. The CDR3 sequence is CASTPGEIVSGNTIYF. In nucleotides, the CDR3 is TGTGCCAGCACCCCGGGGGAGATCGTCTCTGGAAACACCATATATTTT.

This clone has only a few counts. This chain uses TRBV28 with TRBJ1-3; D not resolved. Trimming left V 7 bases short and J 4 bases short, with 8 bases between. The CDR3 spans 12 residues. CDR1 is MDHEN, CDR2 SYDVKM, per germline. The CDR3: CASTKQGNTIYF. CDR3 nucleotides: TGTGCCAGCACCAAACAGGGAAACACCATATATTTT.

The J gene is TRBJ2-5, the V gene TRBV7-8, with 8 nucleotides matching TRBD1. The J call may be in error: the DNA end matches TRBJ2-7 better. Germline CDR1 SGHVS, CDR2 FQNEAQ. This CDR3 comprises 18 residues. For the CDR3, the DNA is TGTGCCAGCAGCTTACCCCGACAGGGAGCAGGGGGCAGGTACGAGCAGTACTTC. Translating gives CASSLPRQGAGGRYEQYF.

This sequence joins TRBV25-1 and TRBJ1-4; D not resolved. CDR1 and CDR2 (germline): MGHDK, SYGVNS. The V end was cut by 7 bases, the J end by 3 bases, with 9 bases between. The CDR3 runs to 13 residues. CDR3: CASTSAANEKLFF. In DNA, the CDR3 is TGTGCCAGCACGTCCGCAGCTAATGAAAAACTGTTTTTT. Filled out from reference TRBV25-1 and TRBJ1-4, the complete variable domain reads EADIYQTPRYLVIGTGKKITLECSQTMGHDKMYWYQQDPGMELHLIHYSYGVNSTEKGDLSSESTVSRIRTEHFPLTLESARPSHTSQYLCASTSAANEKLFFGSGTQLSVL.